The 3 T cell receptor beta chains below come from one sample, sequenced in a study of T cells in Graves' hyperthyroidism and ophthalmopathy. TCR beta CDR3 regions were amplified from RNA transcripts. During a first-round RT-PCR of the TCR CDR3, the HTBI primer set was used. TCRdb reprocessed the multiplex PCR reads via MiXCR and lists one record per CDR3 protein. The table has a few hundred thousand distinct CDR3 sequences, 11% to 15% seen once. Sequenced input: blood. These receptors all come from a woman aged 30 to 39 with Graves' hyperthyroidism that later progressed to Graves' ophthalmopathy.

This clonotype was picked up many times. This rearrangement joins TRBV10-3 to TRBJ2-3; TRBD2 aligns across 11 bases. In germline, CDR1 is ENHRY, CDR2 SYGVKD. V lost 10 bases and J lost 5; bases outside the gene matches: 5. This CDR3 is 13 amino acids long. CDR3 region: CATDGLAGDTQYF. CDR3 nucleotides: TGTGCCACCGACGGACTAGCGGGAGATACGCAGTATTTT.

This clonotype has at least ten counts. J is TRBJ1-4 and V is TRBV20-1; tentative D call: TRBD1 (5 bases). The germline V gene has CDR1 DFQATT and CDR2 SNEGSKA (reference sequence). With 6 bases removed from V and 8 bases from J, the gap between germline ends came to 16 bases. The CDR3 consists of 13 residues. Here the CDR3 reads CSARNRDDEKLFF. CDR3 in DNA: TGCAGTGCCAGGAACCGGGACGACGAAAAACTGTTTTTT.

The table lists this clonotype with many counts. This chain uses TRBV2 with TRBJ1-2; no reliable D call. This CDR3 contains 14 residues. Germline-derived CDR1 and CDR2 are SNHLY and FYNNEI. V lost 0 bases and J 4 bases, leaving 9 bases between the germline ends. The CDR3 DNA reads TGTGCCAGCAGTGAAGCGCTAACAGCCTATGGCTACACCTTC. Translated, it gives CASSEALTAYGYTF. Full variable domain (outside the CDR3, taken from reference TRBV2 and TRBJ1-2): EPEVTQTPSHQVTQMGQEVILRCVPISNHLYFYWYRQILGQKVEFLVSFYNNEISEKSEIFDDQFSVERPDGSNFTLKIRSTKLEDSAMYFCASSEALTAYGYTFGSGTRLTVV.